These T cell receptor beta chains were read from a single sample in a study of T cells after yellow fever vaccination. From the 5' RACE reads, TCRdb called clonotypes with MiXCR, one entry per CDR3 protein. This table has 170,000 or so distinct CDR3 sequences, about 6% appearing once. Sequenced here: CD4+ T cells sorted from PBMCs, sampled on the day of the first yellow fever vaccination. All receptors derive from a man aged 18 to 29 who received the YFV17D yellow fever vaccine. Each CDR3 is given with its conserved first and last residue. Fields, in order: J gene, D gene, clone size, V gene, CDR3 DNA, CDR3 protein. D genes are given only for firm matches. Size values are once, few and many counts, or a class for expanded clones, and some rows have none.

TRBJ1-4,-,many,TRBV29-1,TGCAGCGTTGGTCGGGGGGCTGGAGAAAAACTGTTTTTT,CSVGRGAGEKLFF
TRBJ2-5,TRBD1,many,TRBV24-1,TGTGCCACCAGTGATTTACAGGGGGCAGGAGAGACCCAGTACTTC,CATSDLQGAGETQYF
TRBJ1-1,-,many,TRBV12-3/TRBV12-4,TGTGCCAGCAGTTTCTATGCCCAGGGTAGTCCGAACACTGAAGCTTTCTTT,CASSFYAQGSPNTEAFF
TRBJ2-3,-,few,TRBV3-1,TGTGCCAGCAGCCAAGGCCCCACAGATACGCAGTATTTT,CASSQGPTDTQYF
TRBJ1-4,-,many,TRBV20-1,TGCAGTGCTAGAAACCCGGCCCTTAATGAAAAACTGTTTTTT,CSARNPALNEKLFF
TRBJ2-2,-,-,TRBV6-1,TGTGCCAGCAGTGAACTGGTCGCCGGGGAGCTGTTTTTT,CASSELVAGELFF
TRBJ2-1,-,few,TRBV7-9,TGTGCCAGCAGCTTAGCGTGGCAGGGGCTCTACAATGAGCAGTTCTTC,CASSLAWQGLYNEQFF
TRBJ1-2,-,many,TRBV5-5,TGTGCCAGCAGCAATCAACAGGGCGGTTTCGACTATGGCTACACCTTC,CASSNQQGGFDYGYTF
TRBJ2-3,-,many,TRBV4-1,TGCGCCAGCAGCCCACGGGGGCCCCCCTTGGTGGATACGCAGTATTTT,CASSPRGPPLVDTQYF
TRBJ2-5,TRBD2,-,TRBV20-1,TGCAGTGTCAACAACGGACTAGAACAAGAGACCCAGTACTTC,CSVNNGLEQETQYF
TRBJ2-6,TRBD2,many,TRBV6-1,TGTGCCAGCAGTGGGGGAGGGACTGGGGCCAACGTCCTGACTTTC,CASSGGGTGANVLTF
TRBJ2-1,TRBD1,-,TRBV12-3/TRBV12-4,TGTGCCAGCAGTTTTAGGACAGGGGTCAATGAGCAGTTCTTC,CASSFRTGVNEQFF
TRBJ1-4,-,few,TRBV20-1,TGCAGTGCTAGAGATCAGAGACTCTTCGAAAAACTGTTTTTT,CSARDQRLFEKLFF
TRBJ2-2,-,many,TRBV7-6,TGTGCCAGCAGCCTAGGACTGTGGGAGAACACCGGGGAGCTGTTTTTT,CASSLGLWENTGELFF
TRBJ1-2,-,many,TRBV6-1,TGTGCCAGCACCCCCCAGGACGAGGGTAACTATGGCTACACCTTC,CASTPQDEGNYGYTF
TRBJ1-1,TRBD1,-,TRBV2,TGTGCCAGCAGCGCAGAGGGGGCAGGTGGGACTGAAGCTTTCTTT,CASSAEGAGGTEAFF
TRBJ1-5,-,many,TRBV5-6,TGTGCCAGCAGCGGATGGCAGGGGAGACAGCCCCAGCATTTT,CASSGWQGRQPQHF
TRBJ2-1,-,few,TRBV12-3/TRBV12-4,TGTGCCAGCAGTTTAACTGGCGGGGATCATGAGCAGTTCTTC,CASSLTGGDHEQFF
TRBJ2-1,-,many,TRBV7-2,TGTGCCAGTATCGGAGACAATGAGCAGTTCTTC,CASIGDNEQFF
TRBJ2-2,-,-,TRBV4-3,TGCGCCAGCAGCCTTTGGACAAGAGGCGGGGAGCTGTTTTTT,CASSLWTRGGELFF